These T cell receptor beta chains were read from a single sample in a study of T cells in Graves' hyperthyroidism and ophthalmopathy. From the multiplex PCR reads, TCRdb called clonotypes with MiXCR, one entry per CDR3 protein. This table has 640,000 or so distinct CDR3 sequences, roughly 15% appearing once. The specimen sequenced was blood. The source is a woman in her thirties or forties with Graves' ophthalmopathy. CDR3s include the opening cysteine and the closing phenylalanine or tryptophan. Fields, in order: clone size, J gene, V gene, CDR3 protein. Clone size is not always given. Where it is, it says once, few, many or a class for expanded clones.

abundance: .; j_gene: TRBJ1-3; v_gene: TRBV19; CDR3aa: CASSIGRGLGNTIYF
abundance: many; j_gene: TRBJ1-2; v_gene: TRBV28; CDR3aa: CASSFSNYGYTF
abundance: many; j_gene: TRBJ2-4; v_gene: TRBV28; CDR3aa: CASSLEKRDLAKNIQYF
abundance: .; j_gene: TRBJ1-6; v_gene: TRBV19; CDR3aa: CASSSRTGYSPLHF
abundance: many; j_gene: TRBJ1-6; v_gene: TRBV19; CDR3aa: CASAGNSPLHF
abundance: .; j_gene: TRBJ1-2; v_gene: TRBV5-1; CDR3aa: CASSLDLYYGYTF
abundance: many; j_gene: TRBJ1-1; v_gene: TRBV6-2/TRBV6-3; CDR3aa: CASSYSGSYSTSMNTEAFF
abundance: many; j_gene: TRBJ1-2; v_gene: TRBV11-3; CDR3aa: CASSLSRTGVLNYGYTF
abundance: many; j_gene: TRBJ2-7; v_gene: TRBV29-1; CDR3aa: CSVENPGADNEQYF
abundance: .; j_gene: TRBJ2-7; v_gene: TRBV27; CDR3aa: CASSLIGLAGDEQYF
abundance: few; j_gene: TRBJ2-7; v_gene: TRBV14; CDR3aa: CASSQDKGDRLAYEQYF
abundance: .; j_gene: TRBJ1-1; v_gene: TRBV7-2; CDR3aa: CASSLIGQGEAFF
abundance: once; j_gene: TRBJ1-1; v_gene: TRBV4-3; CDR3aa: CASSSLEGNEAFF
abundance: many; j_gene: TRBJ1-1; v_gene: TRBV6-1; CDR3aa: CASVRGRGTEAFF
abundance: .; j_gene: TRBJ2-5; v_gene: TRBV27; CDR3aa: CASSLSGGRQETQYF
abundance: .; j_gene: TRBJ2-5; v_gene: TRBV6-5; CDR3aa: CASSTSIGTQYF
abundance: many; j_gene: TRBJ1-5; v_gene: TRBV7-2; CDR3aa: CASSLGQSNQPQHF
abundance: many; j_gene: TRBJ2-5; v_gene: TRBV12-3/TRBV12-4; CDR3aa: CASSYPSTETQYF
abundance: many; j_gene: TRBJ2-5; v_gene: TRBV5-5; CDR3aa: CASSSHRGGGETQYF
abundance: .; j_gene: TRBJ2-7; v_gene: TRBV11-2; CDR3aa: CATAGGTSGSRGSEQYF
abundance: many; j_gene: TRBJ1-5; v_gene: TRBV6-2/TRBV6-3; CDR3aa: CASSPGTGKVSSNQPQHF
abundance: many; j_gene: TRBJ1-2; v_gene: TRBV2; CDR3aa: CASSEGPNYGYTF
abundance: .; j_gene: TRBJ2-2; v_gene: TRBV27; CDR3aa: CASSSLVGAGGNTGELFF
abundance: many; j_gene: TRBJ2-4; v_gene: TRBV12-3/TRBV12-4; CDR3aa: CASSLAGTSGSIQYF
abundance: many; j_gene: TRBJ1-5; v_gene: TRBV25-1; CDR3aa: CASSDSGHNNQPQHF
abundance: .; j_gene: TRBJ2-7; v_gene: TRBV4-2; CDR3aa: CASSQEETSSNEQYF
abundance: .; j_gene: TRBJ2-7; v_gene: TRBV7-3; CDR3aa: CASRTDDSYEQYF
abundance: many; j_gene: TRBJ1-5; v_gene: TRBV28; CDR3aa: CASTSWGGSMYSNQPQHF
abundance: many; j_gene: TRBJ2-1; v_gene: TRBV15; CDR3aa: CATSSASGADNEQFF
abundance: many; j_gene: TRBJ2-2; v_gene: TRBV14; CDR3aa: CASSRLGTNTGELFF
abundance: many; j_gene: TRBJ2-7; v_gene: TRBV6-1; CDR3aa: CASRDQGSGEQYF
abundance: few; j_gene: TRBJ1-1; v_gene: TRBV18; CDR3aa: CASSQGSLRDTEAFF
abundance: many; j_gene: TRBJ2-5; v_gene: TRBV6-2/TRBV6-3; CDR3aa: CASSPVQETQYF
abundance: many; j_gene: TRBJ1-1; v_gene: TRBV27; CDR3aa: CASSYRGRSTEAFF
abundance: many; j_gene: TRBJ2-2; v_gene: TRBV6-2/TRBV6-3; CDR3aa: CASSYPKNSNTGELFF
abundance: many; j_gene: TRBJ2-7; v_gene: TRBV7-6; CDR3aa: CASSAGSDSSQYF
abundance: .; j_gene: TRBJ2-5; v_gene: TRBV7-2; CDR3aa: CASSPSTARQGTQYF
abundance: many; j_gene: TRBJ2-7; v_gene: TRBV6-5; CDR3aa: CASKEQGVLEQHF
abundance: many; j_gene: TRBJ2-7; v_gene: TRBV24-1; CDR3aa: CATADSSYEQYF
abundance: many; j_gene: TRBJ2-7; v_gene: TRBV20-1; CDR3aa: CSAGTSDEQYF
abundance: many; j_gene: TRBJ2-7; v_gene: TRBV11-1; CDR3aa: CASSPPNRAAYEQYF
abundance: once; j_gene: TRBJ2-5; v_gene: TRBV12-3/TRBV12-4; CDR3aa: CASSPRLMGTQYF
abundance: .; j_gene: TRBJ1-5; v_gene: TRBV12-3/TRBV12-4; CDR3aa: CASSYQGGDQPQHF
abundance: few; j_gene: TRBJ1-1; v_gene: TRBV14; CDR3aa: CASSHNRNTEAFF
abundance: few; j_gene: TRBJ2-2; v_gene: TRBV4-2; CDR3aa: CASKTAGPNWDTGELFF
abundance: .; j_gene: TRBJ1-1; v_gene: TRBV29-1; CDR3aa: CSALGQYTEAFF
abundance: .; j_gene: TRBJ1-2; v_gene: TRBV30; CDR3aa: CAWSVTGFYGYTF
abundance: many; j_gene: TRBJ2-5; v_gene: TRBV4-1; CDR3aa: CASSQVRARGETQYF
abundance: .; j_gene: TRBJ2-5; v_gene: TRBV5-1; CDR3aa: CASSFGQNAETQYF
abundance: .; j_gene: TRBJ2-5; v_gene: TRBV29-1; CDR3aa: CSVDGGDQETQYF
abundance: many; j_gene: TRBJ1-5; v_gene: TRBV28; CDR3aa: CASSPLTTGNQPQHF
abundance: few; j_gene: TRBJ1-5; v_gene: TRBV6-2/TRBV6-3; CDR3aa: CASSWPGNQPQHF
abundance: .; j_gene: TRBJ2-7; v_gene: TRBV11-1; CDR3aa: CASSSTRVTYEQYF
abundance: .; j_gene: TRBJ2-7; v_gene: TRBV28; CDR3aa: CASKNIGEQYF
abundance: many; j_gene: TRBJ1-1; v_gene: TRBV29-1; CDR3aa: CSVEAGKTEAFF
abundance: many; j_gene: TRBJ1-2; v_gene: TRBV5-4; CDR3aa: CASAGPTLSSAYGYTF